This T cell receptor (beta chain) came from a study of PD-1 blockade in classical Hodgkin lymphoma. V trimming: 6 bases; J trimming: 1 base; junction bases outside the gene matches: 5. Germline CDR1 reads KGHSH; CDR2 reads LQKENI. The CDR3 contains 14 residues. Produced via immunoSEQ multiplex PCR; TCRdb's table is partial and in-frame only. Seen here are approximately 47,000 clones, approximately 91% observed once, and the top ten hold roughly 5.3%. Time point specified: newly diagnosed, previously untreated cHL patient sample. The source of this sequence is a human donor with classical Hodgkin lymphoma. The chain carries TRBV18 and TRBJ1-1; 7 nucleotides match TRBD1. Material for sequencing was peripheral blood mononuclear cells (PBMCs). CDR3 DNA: TGTGCCAGCTCGCCGAGGACAGGGAACACTGAAGCTTTCTTT. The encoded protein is CASSPRTGNTEAFF.